This TCR beta chain was observed in a study of blood T cell repertoires in COVID-19. Study as a whole: There were acute and convalescent COVID-19 samples, and they came from the United States, Italy and Spain. Sources were T cells, B-cell-depleted T cells, or PBMCs; the material itself was cDNA or gDNA.

Germline loops: CDR1 SGHRS, CDR2 YFSETQ. CDR3 length: 14 residues. Original processing notes: How many nucleated cells were present was estimated from reference gene primer amplification. Repertoires were generated with immunoSEQ multiplex PCR, while TCRdb's copy carries only in-frame clones and drops some. The V and J calls and clone size are taken from that table; D and trimming were inferred from the DNA. The data contain 190,000 or so clones, about 88% of them singletons. Comments on this clone: At one end the junction does not follow the germline gene, possibly because of a read error. The identical CDR3 is also encoded by other nucleotide sequences in the sample.

This chain uses TRBV5-1 with TRBJ2-5, with D tentatively TRBD1 (5 bases). The sequenced material came from peripheral blood. This clonotype originated in a woman in her thirties with active or convalescent COVID-19. The CDR3 is CASSLGQGQETQYF. The DNA for the CDR3 is TGCGCCAGCAGCTTGGGGCAGGGCCAAGAGACTCAGTACTTC. The entire variable domain, with the rest obtained from reference TRBV5-1 and TRBJ2-5, is as follows: KAGVTQTPRYLIKTRGQQVTLSCSPISGHRSVSWYQQTPGQGLQFLFEYFSETQRNKGNFPGRFSGRQFSNSRSEMNVSTLELGDSALYLCASSLGQGQETQYFGPGTRLLVL.